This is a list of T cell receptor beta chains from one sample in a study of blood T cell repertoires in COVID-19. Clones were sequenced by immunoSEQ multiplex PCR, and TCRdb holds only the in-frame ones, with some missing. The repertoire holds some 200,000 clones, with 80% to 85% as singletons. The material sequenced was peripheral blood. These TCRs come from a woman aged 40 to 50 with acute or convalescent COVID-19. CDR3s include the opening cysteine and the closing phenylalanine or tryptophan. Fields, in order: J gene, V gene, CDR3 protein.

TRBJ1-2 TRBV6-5 CASSRGTGRDYGYTF
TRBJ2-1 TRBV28 CASSSHQQGRNEQFF
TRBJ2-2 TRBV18 CASSQGTSGGTGELFF
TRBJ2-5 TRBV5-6 CASSYQGSGETQYF
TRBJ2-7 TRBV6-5 CASRTPDSDEQYF
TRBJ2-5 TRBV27 CASSFLVPRAQETQYF
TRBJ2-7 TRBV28 CASSGGLPIGEQYF
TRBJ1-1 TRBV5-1 CASSFWGEAEAFF
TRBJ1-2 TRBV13 CASSFSGQGNYGYTF
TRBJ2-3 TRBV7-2 CASSFRPADTQYF
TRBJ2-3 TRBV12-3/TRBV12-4 CASSSDWAYTQYF
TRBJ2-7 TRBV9 CASSAGGEQYF
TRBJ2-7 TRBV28 CATLGGGRSSYEQYF
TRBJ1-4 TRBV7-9 CASSLASGATTNEKLFF
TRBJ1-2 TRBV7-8 CASSPQARGANYGYTF
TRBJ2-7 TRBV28 CASGPGTVMGEQYF
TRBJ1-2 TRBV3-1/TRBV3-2 CASSPRPGTGNYGYTF
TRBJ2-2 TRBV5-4 CASSRSGTRGTGELFF
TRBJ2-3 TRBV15 CATSREKRGGSDTQYF
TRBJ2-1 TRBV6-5 CATRRQSGQFF
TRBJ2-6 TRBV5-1 CASSLSAGANVLTF
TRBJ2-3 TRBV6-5 CASSSPSEGTDTQYF
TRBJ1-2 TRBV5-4 CASSLMGGQGAIGYTF
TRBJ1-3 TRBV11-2 CASSLELASGNTIYF
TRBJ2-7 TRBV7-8 CASSLGVGLGNYEQYF
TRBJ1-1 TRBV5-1 CASNSDTLNTEAFF
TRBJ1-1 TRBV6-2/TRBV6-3 CASSHLTGGTEAFF
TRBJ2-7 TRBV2 CASSEPGRYEQYF
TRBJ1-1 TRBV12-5 CASGLGQTNTEAFF
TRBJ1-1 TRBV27 CASSLNRGPRNTEAFF
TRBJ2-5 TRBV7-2 CASSLEPSGQETQYF
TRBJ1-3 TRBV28 CASSNRDDTIYF
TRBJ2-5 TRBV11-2 CASSPPGLAGVQETQYF
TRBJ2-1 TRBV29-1 CSASSSGRAGEQFF
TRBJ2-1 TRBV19 CASRRQDEQFF
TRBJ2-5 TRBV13 CASSFRLAGTKETQYF
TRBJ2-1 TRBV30 CAWDRGSYNEQFF
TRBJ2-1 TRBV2 CATQERSSYNEQFF
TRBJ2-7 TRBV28 CASRARGGNEQYF
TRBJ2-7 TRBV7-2 CASSHHRAYEQYF
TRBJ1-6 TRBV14 CASSQGAGNSYNSPLHF
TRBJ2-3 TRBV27 CASSSGLAGWTQYF
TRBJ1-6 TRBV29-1 CSARPGGKNSPLHF
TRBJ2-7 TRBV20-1 CSATDRGSEYF
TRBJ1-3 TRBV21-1 CASSKVRGSGLSGNTIYF
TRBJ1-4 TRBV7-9 CASSSQGWEKLFF
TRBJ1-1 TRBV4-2 CASSQDSAGGYTEAFF
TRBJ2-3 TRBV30 CAWSSTGTDTQYF
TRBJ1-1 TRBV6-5 CASSGMGKAFF
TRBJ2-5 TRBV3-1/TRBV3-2 CASSQVRAGGGTQYF
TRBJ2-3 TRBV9 CASSAFSADTQYF
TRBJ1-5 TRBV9 CASSAGVGQPQHF
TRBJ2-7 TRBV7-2 CASSLTPSGAREEQYF